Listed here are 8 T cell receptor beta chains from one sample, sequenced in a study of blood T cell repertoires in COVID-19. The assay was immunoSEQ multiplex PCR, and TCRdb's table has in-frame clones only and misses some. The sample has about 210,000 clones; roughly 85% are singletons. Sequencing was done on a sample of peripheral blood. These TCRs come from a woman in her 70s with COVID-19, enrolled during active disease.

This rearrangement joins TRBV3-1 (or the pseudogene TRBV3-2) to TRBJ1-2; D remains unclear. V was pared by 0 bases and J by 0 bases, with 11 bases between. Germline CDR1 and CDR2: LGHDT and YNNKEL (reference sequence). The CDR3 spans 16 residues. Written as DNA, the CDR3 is TGTGCCAGCAGCCAAGATGTGGCTCTCTCTAACTATGGCTACACCTTC. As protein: CASSQDVALSNYGYTF.

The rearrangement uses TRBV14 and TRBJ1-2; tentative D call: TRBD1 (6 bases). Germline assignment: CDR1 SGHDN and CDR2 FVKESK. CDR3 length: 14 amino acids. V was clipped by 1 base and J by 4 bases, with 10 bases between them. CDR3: CASSQGGPGYGYTF. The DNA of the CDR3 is TGTGCCAGCAGCCAAGGGGGGCCGGGCTATGGCTACACCTTC.

The CDR3 DNA sequence: TGTGCCACCACCAAGCCGGGGGGCGTAGGTTCTGAGCAGTTCTTC. It codes for CATTKPGGVGSEQFF. The chain recombines TRBV15 with TRBJ2-1; perhaps TRBD2 as D (7 bases). This CDR3 spans 15 amino acids. Germline CDR1 is LNHNV and CDR2 is YYDKDF (reference sequence). V lost 7 bases and J 9 bases, leaving 22 bases between the germline ends.

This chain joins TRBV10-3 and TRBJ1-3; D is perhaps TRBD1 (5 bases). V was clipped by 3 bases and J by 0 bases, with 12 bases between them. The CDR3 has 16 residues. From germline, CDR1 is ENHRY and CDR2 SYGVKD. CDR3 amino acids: CAISDQGGRSGNTIYF. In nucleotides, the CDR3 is TGTGCCATCAGTGATCAGGGCGGTCGCTCTGGAAACACCATATATTTT.

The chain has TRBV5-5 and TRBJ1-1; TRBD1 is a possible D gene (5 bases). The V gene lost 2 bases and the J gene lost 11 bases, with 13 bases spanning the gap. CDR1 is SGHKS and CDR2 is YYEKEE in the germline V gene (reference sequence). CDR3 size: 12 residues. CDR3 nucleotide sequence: TGTGCCAGCAGCTTTTCAGGGTACGGGGCTTTCTTT. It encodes CASSFSGYGAFF.

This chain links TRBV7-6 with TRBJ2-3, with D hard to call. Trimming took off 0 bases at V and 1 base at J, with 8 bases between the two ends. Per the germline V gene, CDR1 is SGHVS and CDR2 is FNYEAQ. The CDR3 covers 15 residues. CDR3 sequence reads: CASSLAETGTDTQYF. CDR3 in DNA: TGTGCCAGCAGCTTAGCGGAGACTGGCACAGATACGCAGTATTTT.

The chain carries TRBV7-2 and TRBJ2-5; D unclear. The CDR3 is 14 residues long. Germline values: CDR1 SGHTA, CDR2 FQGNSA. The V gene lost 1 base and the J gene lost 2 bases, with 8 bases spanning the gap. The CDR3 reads CASSLDGVQETQYF. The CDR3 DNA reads TGTGCCAGCAGCTTAGACGGTGTTCAAGAGACCCAGTACTTC.

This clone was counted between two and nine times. CDR3 sequence reads: CASRTGNYGYTF. Written as DNA, the CDR3 is TGCGCCAGCAGGACAGGGAACTATGGCTACACCTTC. This rearrangement joins TRBV5-1 to TRBJ1-2; 7 bases align to TRBD1. The CDR3 is 12 amino acids. The germline V gene encodes CDR1 SGHRS and CDR2 YFSETQ. V lost 5 bases to trimming and J lost 2 bases; unmatched junction nucleotides: 0.